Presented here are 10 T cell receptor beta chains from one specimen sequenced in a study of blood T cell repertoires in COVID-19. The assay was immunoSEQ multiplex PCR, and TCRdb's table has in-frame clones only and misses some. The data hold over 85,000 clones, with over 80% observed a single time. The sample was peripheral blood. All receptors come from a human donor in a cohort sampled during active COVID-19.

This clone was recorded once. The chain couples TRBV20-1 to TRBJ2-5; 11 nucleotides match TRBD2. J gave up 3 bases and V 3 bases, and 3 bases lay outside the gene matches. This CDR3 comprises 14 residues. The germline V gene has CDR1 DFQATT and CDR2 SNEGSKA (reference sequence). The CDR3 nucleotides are TGCAGTGCTAGTAAGGGACTAGCGGAAGAGACCCAGTACTTC. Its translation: CSASKGLAEETQYF.

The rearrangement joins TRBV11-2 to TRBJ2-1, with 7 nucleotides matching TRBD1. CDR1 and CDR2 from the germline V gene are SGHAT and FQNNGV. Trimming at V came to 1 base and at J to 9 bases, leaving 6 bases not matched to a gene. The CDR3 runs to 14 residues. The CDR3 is CASSLASTGAEQFF. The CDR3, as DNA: TGTGCCAGCAGCTTAGCGAGCACAGGGGCTGAGCAGTTCTTC. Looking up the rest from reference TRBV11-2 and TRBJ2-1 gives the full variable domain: EAGVAQSPRYKIIEKRQSVAFWCNPISGHATLYWYQQILGQGPKLLIQFQNNGVVDDSQLPKDRFSAERLKGVDSTLKIQPAKLEDSAVYLCASSLASTGAEQFFGPGTRLTVL.

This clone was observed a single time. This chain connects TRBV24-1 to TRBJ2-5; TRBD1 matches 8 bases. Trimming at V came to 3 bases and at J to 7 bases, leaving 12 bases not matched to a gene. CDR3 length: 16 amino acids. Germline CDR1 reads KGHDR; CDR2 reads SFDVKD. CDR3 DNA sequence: TGTGCCACCAGTGATGCACGGCAGGGGGCGATAGGGACCCAGTACTTC. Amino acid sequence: CATSDARQGAIGTQYF.

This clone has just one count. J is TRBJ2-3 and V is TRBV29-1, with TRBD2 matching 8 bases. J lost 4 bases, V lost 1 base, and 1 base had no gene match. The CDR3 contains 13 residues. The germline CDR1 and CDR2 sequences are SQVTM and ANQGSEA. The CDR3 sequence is CSVEAGGPDTQYF. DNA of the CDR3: TGCAGCGTTGAAGCGGGAGGGCCAGATACGCAGTATTTT.

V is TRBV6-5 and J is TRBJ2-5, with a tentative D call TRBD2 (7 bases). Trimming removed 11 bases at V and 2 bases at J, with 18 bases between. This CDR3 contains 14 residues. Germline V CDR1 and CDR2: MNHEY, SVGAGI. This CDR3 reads CACRRGAPQETQYF. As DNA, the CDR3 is TGTGCCTGTCGACGGGGGGCGCCACAAGAGACCCAGTACTTC.

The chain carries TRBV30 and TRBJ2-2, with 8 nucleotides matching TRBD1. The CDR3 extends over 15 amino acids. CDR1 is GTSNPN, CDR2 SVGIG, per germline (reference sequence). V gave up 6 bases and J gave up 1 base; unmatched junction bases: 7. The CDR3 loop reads CACRTGTGNTGELFF. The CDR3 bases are TGTGCCTGCCGGACCGGGACAGGGAACACCGGGGAGCTGTTTTTT.

The CDR3 reads CASSLGGLYEQYF. The CDR3, as DNA: TGTGCCAGCAGTCTGGGGGGTCTCTACGAGCAGTACTTC. V and J are TRBV2 and TRBJ2-7, with D possibly being TRBD2 (6 bases). The CDR3 length is 13 residues. The V gene's germline CDR1 is SNHLY and CDR2 FYNNEI. V lost 5 bases and J 3 bases, leaving 11 bases between the germline ends.

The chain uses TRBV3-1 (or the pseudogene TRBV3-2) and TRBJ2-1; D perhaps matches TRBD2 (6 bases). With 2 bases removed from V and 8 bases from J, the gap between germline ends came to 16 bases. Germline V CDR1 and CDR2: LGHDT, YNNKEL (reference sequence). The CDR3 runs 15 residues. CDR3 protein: CASSQFAGFSDEQFF. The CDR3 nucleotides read TGTGCCAGCAGCCAATTCGCGGGGTTCTCCGATGAGCAGTTCTTC.

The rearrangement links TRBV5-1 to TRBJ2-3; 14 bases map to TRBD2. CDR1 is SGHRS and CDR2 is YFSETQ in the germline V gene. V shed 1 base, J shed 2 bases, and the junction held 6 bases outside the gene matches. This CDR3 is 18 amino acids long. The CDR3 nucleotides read TGCGCCAGCAGCTTGTGGGGACTAGCGGGAGACTACACAGATACGCAGTATTTT. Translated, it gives CASSLWGLAGDYTDTQYF. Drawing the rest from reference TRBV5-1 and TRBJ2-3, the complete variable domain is KAGVTQTPRYLIKTRGQQVTLSCSPISGHRSVSWYQQTPGQGLQFLFEYFSETQRNKGNFPGRFSGRQFSNSRSEMNVSTLELGDSALYLCASSLWGLAGDYTDTQYFGPGTRLTVL.

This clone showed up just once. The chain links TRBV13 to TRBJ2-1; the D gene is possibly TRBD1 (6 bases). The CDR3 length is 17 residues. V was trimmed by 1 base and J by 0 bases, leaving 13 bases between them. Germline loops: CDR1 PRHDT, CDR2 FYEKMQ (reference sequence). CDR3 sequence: CASSLEGLGGSYNEQFF. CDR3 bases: TGTGCCAGCAGCTTAGAAGGATTAGGGGGCTCCTACAATGAGCAGTTCTTC.